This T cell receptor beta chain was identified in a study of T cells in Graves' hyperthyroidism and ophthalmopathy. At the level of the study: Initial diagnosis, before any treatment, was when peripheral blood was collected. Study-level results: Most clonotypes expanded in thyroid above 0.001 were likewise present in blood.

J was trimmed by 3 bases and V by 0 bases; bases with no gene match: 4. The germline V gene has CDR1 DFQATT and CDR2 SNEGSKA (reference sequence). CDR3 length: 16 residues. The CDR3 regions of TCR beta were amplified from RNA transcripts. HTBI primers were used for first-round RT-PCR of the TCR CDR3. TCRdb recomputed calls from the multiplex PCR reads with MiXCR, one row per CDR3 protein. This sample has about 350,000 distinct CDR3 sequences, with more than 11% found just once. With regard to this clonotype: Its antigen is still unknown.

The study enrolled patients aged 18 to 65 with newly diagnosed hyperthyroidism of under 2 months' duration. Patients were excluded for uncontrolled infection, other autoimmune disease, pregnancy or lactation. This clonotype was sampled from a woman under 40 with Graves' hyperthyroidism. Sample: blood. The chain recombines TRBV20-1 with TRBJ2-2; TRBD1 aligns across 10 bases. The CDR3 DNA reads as TGCAGTGCTAGAGATCTTGGGACAGGGGACACCGGGGAGCTGTTTTTT. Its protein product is CSARDLGTGDTGELFF.